The text below deals with one T cell receptor (beta chain). These data originate in a study of blood T cell repertoires in COVID-19. Study in general: Collection of acute and convalescent COVID-19 samples took place in the United States, Italy and Spain.

Authors' processing steps: Quantification of nucleated cells was approximated via reference gene primer amplification. The protocol was immunoSEQ multiplex PCR, while the TCRdb copy is restricted to in-frame clones and leaves out a portion. The V and J calls and clone size were taken over from that table, and D and trimming were inferred from the DNA. Among under 350,000 clones, approximately 85% were seen once, and the ten largest hold about 14%. This CDR3 comprises 15 residues. Trimming left V 0 bases short and J 5 bases short, with 12 bases between. CDR1 and CDR2 (germline): SGHTA, FQGNSA. The source of this sequence is a human donor in a cohort sampled during active COVID-19. The sequenced sample consisted of peripheral blood. V gene TRBV7-2 combines with J gene TRBJ2-3; TRBD2 might be the D (7 bases). The CDR3 loop is CASSLAGGLVDTQYF. Written as DNA, the CDR3 is TGTGCCAGCAGCTTAGCGGGGGGGCTGGTAGATACGCAGTATTTT.